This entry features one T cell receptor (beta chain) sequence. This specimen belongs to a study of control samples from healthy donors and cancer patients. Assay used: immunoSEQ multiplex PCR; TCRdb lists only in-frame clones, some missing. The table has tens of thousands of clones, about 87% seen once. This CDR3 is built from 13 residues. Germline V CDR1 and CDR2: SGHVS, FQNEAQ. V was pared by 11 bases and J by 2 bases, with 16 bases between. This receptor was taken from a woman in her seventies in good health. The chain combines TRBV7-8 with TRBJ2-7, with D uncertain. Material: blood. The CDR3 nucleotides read TGTGCCGGTGCCCTAGGGCAGACCTACGAGCAGTACTTC. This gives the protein CAGALGQTYEQYF.